One sample yielded the 5 T cell receptor beta chains listed below, sequenced in a study of blood T cell repertoires in COVID-19. Measured with immunoSEQ multiplex PCR; TCRdb has only the in-frame clones, and not every one. Here the sample spans 85,000 to 110,000 clones, approximately 89% being singletons. Source material: peripheral blood. These TCRs come from a woman of 80 years or more in a cohort sampled during active COVID-19.

This clone was picked up one time. V gene TRBV3-1 (or the pseudogene TRBV3-2) combines with J gene TRBJ1-1, with D hard to call. Trimming took 3 bases from V and 9 from J, leaving 11 bases between them. CDR1 LGHDT and CDR2 YNNKEL come from the germline V gene (reference sequence). The CDR3 has 12 amino acids. This chain's CDR3 is CASSHGGRQAFF. Here the CDR3 DNA reads TGTGCCAGCAGCCACGGAGGGAGACAAGCTTTCTTT.

This rearrangement joins TRBV27 to TRBJ2-4; D not resolved. This CDR3 region has 13 residues. Germline V gives CDR1 MNHEY, CDR2 SMNVEV (reference sequence). With 5 bases removed from V and 0 bases from J, the gap between germline ends came to 5 bases. The CDR3 nucleotides are TGTGCCAGCAGTCCTCTAGCCAAAAACATTCAGTACTTC. Its translation: CASSPLAKNIQYF.

V gene TRBV4-2 combines with J gene TRBJ2-1; 7 nucleotides agree with TRBD2. The CDR3 is made up of 16 amino acids. The J segment lost 8 bases and the V segment lost 2 bases, leaving 12 bases of the junction unmatched. CDR1 LGHNA and CDR2 YNFKEQ come from the germline V gene. This CDR3 reads CASSQNSGRGTDEQFF. CDR3 DNA sequence: TGTGCCAGCAGCCAAAACTCTGGGCGGGGGACCGATGAGCAGTTCTTC.

This chain joins TRBV6-6 and TRBJ2-3, with 11 positions matching TRBD2. The V and J ends lost 7 bases and 5 bases, in that order; junction bases with no gene match: 5. CDR1 is MNHNY, CDR2 SVGAGI, per germline (reference sequence). There are 14 residues in the CDR3. The CDR3 nucleotides are TGTGCCAGCATCGAGACTAGCGGGAAAGATACGCAGTATTTT. Its translation is CASIETSGKDTQYF.

Written as DNA, the CDR3 is TGTGCCAGCGGACTAGCGGAATACAATGAGCAGTTCTTC. It is translated as CASGLAEYNEQFF. The genes are TRBV11-3 and TRBJ2-1; TRBD2 agrees at 10 bases. CDR1 and CDR2 (germline): SGHNT, YENEEA. This CDR3 contains 13 residues. Losses at the gene ends were 8 bases for V and 4 bases for J; bases not matched to a gene: 2.